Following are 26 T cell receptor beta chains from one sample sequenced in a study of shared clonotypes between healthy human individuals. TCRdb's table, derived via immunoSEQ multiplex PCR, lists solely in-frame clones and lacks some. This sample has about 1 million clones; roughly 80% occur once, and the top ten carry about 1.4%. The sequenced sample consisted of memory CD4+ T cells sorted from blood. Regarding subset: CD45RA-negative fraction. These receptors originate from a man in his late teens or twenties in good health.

CDR3 nucleotide sequence: TGTGCCAGCAGTCGACGGTACCAAGAGACCCAGTACTTC. It yields the protein CASSRRYQETQYF. V usage is TRBV6-5 and J usage is TRBJ2-5; no clear D gene. There are 13 residues in the CDR3. Trimming removed 5 bases from V and 0 bases from J, with 7 bases in between. In germline, CDR1 is MNHEY, CDR2 SVGAGI.

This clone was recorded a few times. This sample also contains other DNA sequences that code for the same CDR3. CDR3: CASSITGGTGELFF. The CDR3 nucleotides are TGTGCCAGTAGTATAACAGGGGGGACCGGGGAGCTGTTTTTT. The chain couples TRBV19 to TRBJ2-2; 8 nucleotides match TRBD1. This CDR3 is built from 14 residues. Germline values: CDR1 LNHDA, CDR2 SQIVND (reference sequence). The J segment lost 5 bases and the V segment lost 2 bases, leaving 1 base of the junction unmatched.

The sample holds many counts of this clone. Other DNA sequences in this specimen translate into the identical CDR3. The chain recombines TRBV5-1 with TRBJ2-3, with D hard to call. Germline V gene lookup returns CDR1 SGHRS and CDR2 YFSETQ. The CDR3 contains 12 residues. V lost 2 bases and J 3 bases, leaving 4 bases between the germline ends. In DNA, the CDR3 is TGCGCCAGCAGCTTAAAAACAGATACGCAGTATTTT. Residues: CASSLKTDTQYF.

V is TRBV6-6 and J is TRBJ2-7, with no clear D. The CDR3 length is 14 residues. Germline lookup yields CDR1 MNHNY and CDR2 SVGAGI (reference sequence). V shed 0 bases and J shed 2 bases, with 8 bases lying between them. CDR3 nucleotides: TGTGCCAGCAGTTACTCAACACTTACCTACGAGCAGTACTTC. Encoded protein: CASSYSTLTYEQYF.

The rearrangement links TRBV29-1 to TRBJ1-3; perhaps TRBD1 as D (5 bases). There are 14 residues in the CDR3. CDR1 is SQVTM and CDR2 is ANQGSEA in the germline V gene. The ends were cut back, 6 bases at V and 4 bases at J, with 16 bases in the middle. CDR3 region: CSVLGGGAGNTIYF. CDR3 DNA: TGCAGCGTCCTCGGCGGAGGGGCCGGAAACACCATATATTTT.

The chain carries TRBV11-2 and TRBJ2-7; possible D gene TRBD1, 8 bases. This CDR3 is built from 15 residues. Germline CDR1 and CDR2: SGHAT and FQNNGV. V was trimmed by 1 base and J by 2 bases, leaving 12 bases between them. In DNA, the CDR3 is TGTGCCAGCAGCTTAGTTACAGGGGGGGCCTACGAGCAGTACTTC. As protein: CASSLVTGGAYEQYF.

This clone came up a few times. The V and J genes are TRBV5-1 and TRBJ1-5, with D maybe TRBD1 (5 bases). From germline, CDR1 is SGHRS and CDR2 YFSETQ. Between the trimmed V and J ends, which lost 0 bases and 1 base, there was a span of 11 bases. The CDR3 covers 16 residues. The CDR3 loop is CASSLGARDSNQPQHF. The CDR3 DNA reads TGCGCCAGCAGCTTGGGGGCCCGGGACAGCAATCAGCCCCAGCATTTT.

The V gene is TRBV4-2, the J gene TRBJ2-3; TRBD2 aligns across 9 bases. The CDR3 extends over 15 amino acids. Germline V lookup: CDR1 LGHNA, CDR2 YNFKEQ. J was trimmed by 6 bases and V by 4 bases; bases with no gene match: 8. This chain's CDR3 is CASSLAGEAADTQYF. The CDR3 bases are TGTGCCAGCAGCCTAGCGGGGGAGGCAGCGGATACGCAGTATTTT.

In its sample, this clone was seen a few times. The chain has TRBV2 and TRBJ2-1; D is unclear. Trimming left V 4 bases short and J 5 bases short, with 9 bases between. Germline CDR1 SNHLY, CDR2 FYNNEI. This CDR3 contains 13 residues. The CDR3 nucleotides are TGTGCCAGCAGTGGGGCTGGTAACAATGAGCAGTTCTTC. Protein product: CASSGAGNNEQFF.

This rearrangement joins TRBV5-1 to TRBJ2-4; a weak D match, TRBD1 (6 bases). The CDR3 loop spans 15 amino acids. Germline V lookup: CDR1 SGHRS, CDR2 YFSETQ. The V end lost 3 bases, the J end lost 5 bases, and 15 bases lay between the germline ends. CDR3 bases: TGCGCCAGCAGCTCCAGGGGTGGCCCCGAAAACATTCAGTACTTC. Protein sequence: CASSSRGGPENIQYF.

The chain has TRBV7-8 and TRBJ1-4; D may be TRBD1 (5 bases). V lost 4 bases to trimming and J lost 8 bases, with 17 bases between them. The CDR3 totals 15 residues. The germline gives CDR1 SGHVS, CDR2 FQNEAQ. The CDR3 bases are TGTGCCAGCAGCTCGATCGCCCGGGGCGGGGAAAAACTGTTTTTT. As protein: CASSSIARGGEKLFF.

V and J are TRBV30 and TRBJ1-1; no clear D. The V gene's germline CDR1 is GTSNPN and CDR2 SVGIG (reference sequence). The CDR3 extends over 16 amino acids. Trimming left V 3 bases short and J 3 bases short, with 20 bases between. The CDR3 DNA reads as TGTGCCTGGAGAGGCTTTAGAGGGATCGTGGACACTGAAGCTTTCTTT. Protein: CAWRGFRGIVDTEAFF.

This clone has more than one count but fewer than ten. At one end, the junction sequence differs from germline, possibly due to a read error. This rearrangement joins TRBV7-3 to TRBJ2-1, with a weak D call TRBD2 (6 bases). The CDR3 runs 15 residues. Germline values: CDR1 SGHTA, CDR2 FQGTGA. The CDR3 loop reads CASSVTGDLYNEQFF. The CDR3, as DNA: TGTGCCAGCAGCGTAACGGGGGACCTTTACAATGAGCAGTTCTTC. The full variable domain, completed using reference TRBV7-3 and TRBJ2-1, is GAGVSQTPSNKVTEKGKYVELRCDPISGHTALYWYRQSLGQGPEFLIYFQGTGAADDSGLPNDRFFAVRPEGSVSTLKIQRTERGDSAVYLCASSVTGDLYNEQFFGPGTRLTVL.

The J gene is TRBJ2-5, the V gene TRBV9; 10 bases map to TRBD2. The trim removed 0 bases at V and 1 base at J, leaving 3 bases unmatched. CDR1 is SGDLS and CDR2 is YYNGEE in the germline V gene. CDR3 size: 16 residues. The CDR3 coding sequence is TGTGCCAGCAGCGTAGGGGCTAGCGGGAGCCAAGAGACCCAGTACTTC. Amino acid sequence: CASSVGASGSQETQYF.

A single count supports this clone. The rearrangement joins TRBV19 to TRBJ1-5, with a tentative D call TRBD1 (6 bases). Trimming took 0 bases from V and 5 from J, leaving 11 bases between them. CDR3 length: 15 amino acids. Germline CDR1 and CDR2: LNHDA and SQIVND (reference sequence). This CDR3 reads CASSIDETGYQPQHF. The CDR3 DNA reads TGTGCCAGTAGTATAGATGAGACAGGTTATCAGCCCCAGCATTTT.

The CDR3, as DNA: TGTGCCAGCAGTTACTATAGACAGGGGGCCGCCGGGGAGCTGTTTTTT. Its protein is CASSYYRQGAAGELFF. The rearrangement links TRBV6-5 to TRBJ2-2; 10 nucleotides line up with TRBD1. Germline-derived CDR1 and CDR2 are MNHEY and SVGAGI. Trimming took 1 base from V and 6 from J; bases not matched to a gene: 5. This CDR3 has 16 residues.

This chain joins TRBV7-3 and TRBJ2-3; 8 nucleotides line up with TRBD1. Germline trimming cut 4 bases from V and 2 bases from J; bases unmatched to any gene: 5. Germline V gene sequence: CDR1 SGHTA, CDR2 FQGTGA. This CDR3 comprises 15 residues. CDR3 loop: CASSSTGGPTDTQYF. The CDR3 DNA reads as TGTGCCAGCAGCTCAACAGGGGGGCCCACAGATACGCAGTATTTT.

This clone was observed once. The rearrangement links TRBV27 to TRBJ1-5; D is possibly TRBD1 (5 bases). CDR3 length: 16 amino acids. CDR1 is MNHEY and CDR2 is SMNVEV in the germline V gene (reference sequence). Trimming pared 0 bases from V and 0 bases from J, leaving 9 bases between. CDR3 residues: CASSLSGGYSNQPQHF. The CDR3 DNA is TGTGCCAGCAGTTTATCTGGGGGTTATAGCAATCAGCCCCAGCATTTT.

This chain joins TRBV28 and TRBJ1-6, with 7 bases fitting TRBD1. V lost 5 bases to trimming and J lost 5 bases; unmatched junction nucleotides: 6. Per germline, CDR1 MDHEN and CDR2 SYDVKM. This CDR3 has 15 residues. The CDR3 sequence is CASSPSQGDNSPLHF. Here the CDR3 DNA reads TGTGCCAGCAGTCCATCTCAGGGGGATAATTCACCCCTCCACTTT.

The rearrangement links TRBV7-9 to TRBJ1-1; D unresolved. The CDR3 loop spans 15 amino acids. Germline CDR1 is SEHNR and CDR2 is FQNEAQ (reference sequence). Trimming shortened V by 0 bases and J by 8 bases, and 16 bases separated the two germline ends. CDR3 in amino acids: CASSLAGRGNREAFF. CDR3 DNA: TGTGCCAGCAGCTTAGCGGGTCGAGGTAATAGAGAAGCTTTCTTT.

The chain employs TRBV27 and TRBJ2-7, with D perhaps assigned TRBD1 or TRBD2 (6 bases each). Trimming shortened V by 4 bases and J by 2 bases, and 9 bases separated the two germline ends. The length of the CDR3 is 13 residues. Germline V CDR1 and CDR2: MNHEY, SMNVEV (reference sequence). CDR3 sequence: CASSWRGTYEQYF. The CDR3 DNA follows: TGTGCCAGCAGTTGGAGGGGGACCTACGAGCAGTACTTC.

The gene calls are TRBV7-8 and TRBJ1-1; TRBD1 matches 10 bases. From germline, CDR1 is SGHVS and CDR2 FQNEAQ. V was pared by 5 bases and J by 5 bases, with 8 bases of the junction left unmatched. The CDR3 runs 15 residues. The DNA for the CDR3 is TGTGCCAGCAGCATCCAGACAGGGGGCGGGACTGAAGCTTTCTTT. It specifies CASSIQTGGGTEAFF.

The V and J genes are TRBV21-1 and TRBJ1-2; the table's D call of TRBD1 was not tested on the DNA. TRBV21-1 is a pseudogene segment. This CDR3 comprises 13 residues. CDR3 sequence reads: CASSPRTGYGYTF. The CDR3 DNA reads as TGTGCCAGCAGCCCGAGGACAGGCTATGGCTACACCTTC.

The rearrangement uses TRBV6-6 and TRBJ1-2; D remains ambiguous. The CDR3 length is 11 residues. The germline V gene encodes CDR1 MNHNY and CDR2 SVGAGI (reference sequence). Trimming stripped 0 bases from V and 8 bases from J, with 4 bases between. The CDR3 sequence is CASSYSWGYTF. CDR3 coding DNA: TGTGCCAGCAGTTACTCCTGGGGCTACACCTTC.

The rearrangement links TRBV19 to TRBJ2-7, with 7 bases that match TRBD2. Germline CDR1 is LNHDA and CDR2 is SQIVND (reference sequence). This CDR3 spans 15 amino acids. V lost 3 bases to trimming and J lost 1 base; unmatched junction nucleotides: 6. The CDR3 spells CASSMIAGASYEQYF. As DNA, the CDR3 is TGTGCCAGTAGTATGATTGCGGGAGCTTCCTACGAGCAGTACTTC.

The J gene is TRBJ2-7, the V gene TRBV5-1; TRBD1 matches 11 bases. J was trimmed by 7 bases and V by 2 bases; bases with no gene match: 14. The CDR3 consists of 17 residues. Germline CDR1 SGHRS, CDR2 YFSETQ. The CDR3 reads CASSLRIGGQGASEQYF. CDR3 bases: TGCGCCAGCAGCTTACGGATCGGAGGACAGGGGGCTAGTGAGCAGTACTTC.